By its share, the clone carrying this T cell receptor beta chain is medium-sized. The antigen remains undetermined. This specimen comes from a study of cytomegalovirus exposure and HLA in healthy donors. The PCR ran on 60 Vbeta and 13 Jbeta primers. Per the original methods: As a later analysis found, there were about 80 million unique TCR beta chains, of which roughly 11 million were shared. Assay: immunoSEQ multiplex PCR; the TCRdb copy retains only in-frame clones and omits some. The DNA gave D and trimming, while V, J and clone size come from that table. This sample yields under 200,000 clones, of which roughly 87% are seen a single time; roughly 1.6% belongs to the top ten. Study-wide results and caveats: Later on, an analysis tied approximately 15,000 TCR beta sequences to HLA alleles at 0.05 false discovery rate. Most TCR sequences proved rare, with some public TCRs found in many donors. Previous analysis showed most TCR beta V segments were productive about 90% or about 30% of the time.

Sequencing used PBMCs. This TCR derives from a girl aged 10 to 17 in good health and CMV-seropositive.

CDR3 nucleotide sequence: TGTGCCAGCAGTTTCCCGGGACATTCCCGGGAGCTGTTTTTT. This gives the protein CASSFPGHSRELFF. The chain has TRBV28 and TRBJ2-2; weak D call: TRBD1 (6 bases). This CDR3 is built from 14 residues. CDR1 and CDR2 from the germline V gene are MDHEN and SYDVKM. V was clipped by 3 bases and J by 9 bases, with 14 bases between them.